The 18 T cell receptor beta chains below were found in one sample sequenced in a study of blood T cell repertoires in COVID-19. Using immunoSEQ multiplex PCR, the repertoire was profiled, and TCRdb retains in-frame clones only, with some absent. The sample lists around 150,000 clones, roughly 82% occurring once. The sample was peripheral blood. The receptors here all came from a man aged 70 or older with acute or convalescent COVID-19.

The chain combines TRBV30 with TRBJ1-3; D is perhaps TRBD1 (5 bases). CDR1 and CDR2 from the germline V gene are GTSNPN and SVGIG (reference sequence). V lost 5 bases and J 2 bases, leaving 10 bases between the germline ends. The CDR3 has 13 amino acids. The CDR3 DNA sequence: TGTGCCTGGCAGGGTACGGCTGGAAACACCATATATTTT. Translation: CAWQGTAGNTIYF.

The chain recombines TRBV9 with TRBJ1-4; 8 bases map to TRBD1. The CDR3 is 14 residues long. V lost 4 bases and J lost 8; bases outside the gene matches: 7. Germline-derived CDR1 and CDR2 are SGDLS and YYNGEE. This CDR3 reads CASSTGQGGEKLFF. CDR3 bases: TGTGCCAGCAGCACCGGACAGGGAGGCGAAAAACTGTTTTTT.

This clone was seen only a few times. V and J are TRBV7-8 and TRBJ2-2; 8 bases align to TRBD1. The CDR3 is 16 residues long. In germline, CDR1 is SGHVS, CDR2 FQNEAQ. With V trimmed by 0 bases and J by 5 bases, 5 bases remained unmatched. Here the CDR3 DNA reads TGTGCCAGCAGCTTAGCAGGGACAGGTGTTACCGGGGAGCTGTTTTTT. Translating it yields CASSLAGTGVTGELFF.

This clone was seen only a few times. The rearrangement joins TRBV5-5 to TRBJ2-7; 9 positions match TRBD1. Per the germline V gene, CDR1 is SGHKS and CDR2 is YYEKEE (reference sequence). V gave up 2 bases and J gave up 1 base; unmatched junction bases: 13. This CDR3 has 18 residues. CDR3 region: CASSFRGTGILASYEQYF. Here the CDR3 DNA reads TGTGCCAGCAGCTTTCGCGGGACAGGGATTCTAGCGTCCTACGAGCAGTACTTC.

The rearrangement joins TRBV7-9 to TRBJ2-1; 9 nucleotides align to TRBD2. Germline values: CDR1 SEHNR, CDR2 FQNEAQ (reference sequence). The trim removed 4 bases at V and 8 bases at J, leaving 12 bases unmatched. This CDR3 has 16 residues. CDR3: CASSSPSGKLLDEQFF. For the CDR3, the DNA is TGTGCCAGCAGCTCTCCTAGCGGGAAACTTCTGGATGAGCAGTTCTTC. The full variable domain, in which reference TRBV7-9 and TRBJ2-1 provide the parts outside the CDR3, is DTGVSQNPRHKITKRGQNVTFRCDPISEHNRLYWYRQTLGQGPEFLTYFQNEAQLEKSRLLSDRFSAERPKGSFSTLEIQRTEQGDSAMYLCASSSPSGKLLDEQFFGPGTRLTVL.

The chain uses TRBV7-9 and TRBJ2-1; weak D call: TRBD2 (6 bases). Germline CDR1 reads SEHNR; CDR2 reads FQNEAQ (reference sequence). This CDR3 has 16 amino acids. V gave up 5 bases and J gave up 9 bases, with 23 bases separating them. The CDR3 nucleotides read TGTGCCAGCAGCCCCCGACTAGGAACGGTTCCCAGTGAGCAGTTCTTC. Its translation is CASSPRLGTVPSEQFF.

This clone was detected only once. The V gene is TRBV14, the J gene TRBJ2-7; maybe TRBD2 (5 bases). V gave up 1 base and J gave up 3 bases, with 7 bases separating them. The CDR3 has 13 amino acids. CDR1 is SGHDN, CDR2 FVKESK, per germline. The CDR3 DNA is TGTGCCAGCAGCCAAGTTCGGGGCTACGAGCAGTACTTC. Amino acids: CASSQVRGYEQYF.

The gene calls are TRBV19 and TRBJ2-3; D not certain. V lost 5 bases to trimming and J lost 0 bases, with 9 bases between them. The CDR3 totals 14 residues. The germline V gene encodes CDR1 LNHDA and CDR2 SQIVND (reference sequence). The CDR3 region has the DNA TGTGCCAGTAGTTATGACTTTAGCACAGATACGCAGTATTTT. It codes for CASSYDFSTDTQYF. The complete variable domain, with remaining parts taken from reference TRBV19 and TRBJ2-3, reads DGGITQSPKYLFRKEGQNVTLSCEQNLNHDAMYWYRQDPGQGLRLIYYSQIVNDFQKGDIAEGYSVSREKKESFPLTVTSAQKNPTAFYLCASSYDFSTDTQYFGPGTRLTVL.

CDR3 nucleotides: TGTGCCAGCAGCTTGAGTACCAGCACAGATACGCAGTATTTT. Translated: CASSLSTSTDTQYF. V and J are TRBV7-2 and TRBJ2-3, with D hard to call. Looked up from germline, CDR1 is SGHTA and CDR2 is FQGNSA. With 3 bases removed from V and 0 bases from J, the gap between germline ends came to 7 bases. The CDR3 runs 14 residues. The full variable domain, its missing parts supplied by reference TRBV7-2 and TRBJ2-3, is GAGVSQSPSNKVTEKGKDVELRCDPISGHTALYWYRQSLGQGLEFLIYFQGNSAPDKSGLPSDRFSAERTGGSVSTLTIQRTQQEDSAVYLCASSLSTSTDTQYFGPGTRLTVL.

V and J are TRBV5-1 and TRBJ1-6; 7 nucleotides line up with TRBD1. Germline-derived CDR1 and CDR2 are SGHRS and YFSETQ. V dropped 6 bases and J dropped 10; count of bases not matched to a gene: 10. There are 14 residues in the CDR3. The CDR3 is CASIRGRPASPLHF. CDR3 DNA: TGCGCCAGCATAAGGGGGCGTCCCGCGTCACCCCTCCACTTT.

The CDR3 DNA reads TGTGCCAGCAGTGAAGCGTTCTATCCTAACAGGGGGGGCTACACCTTC. This translates into CASSEAFYPNRGGYTF. The V call is TRBV6-1, the J call TRBJ1-2, with 8 bases aligning to TRBD1. V lost 0 bases and J lost 8; bases outside the gene matches: 11. Germline CDR1 is MNHNS and CDR2 is SASEGT. CDR3 length: 16 residues.

The chain carries TRBV28 and TRBJ1-4; TRBD1 aligns across 9 bases. Germline V gene data show CDR1 as MDHEN and CDR2 as SYDVKM. Losses at the gene ends were 8 bases for V and 1 base for J; bases not matched to a gene: 8. The CDR3 extends over 16 amino acids. CDR3 amino acids: CASGRQGDLTNEKLFF. CDR3 in DNA: TGTGCCAGCGGCAGACAGGGGGACCTAACTAATGAAAAACTGTTTTTT.

This clone was seen only a few times. This rearrangement joins TRBV6-5 to TRBJ1-6; no reliable D call. The CDR3 covers 12 residues. Germline-derived CDR1 and CDR2 are MNHEY and SVGAGI. V was shortened by 6 bases and J by 6 bases, with 6 bases between the two germline ends. CDR3 protein: CASRHINSPLHF. CDR3 nucleotide sequence: TGTGCCAGCAGACATATTAATTCACCCCTCCACTTT.

V is TRBV5-5 and J is TRBJ1-2, with 8 bases matching TRBD1. CDR1 is SGHKS and CDR2 is YYEKEE in the germline V gene (reference sequence). The V and J ends lost 4 bases and 4 bases, in that order; junction bases with no gene match: 6. The CDR3 is 14 residues long. The DNA of the CDR3 is TGTGCCAGCAGCACTTACAGGGGGTCCTATGGCTACACCTTC. It is translated as CASSTYRGSYGYTF.

The V call is TRBV19, the J call TRBJ1-4; D is perhaps TRBD1 (6 bases). The CDR3 loop spans 15 amino acids. Germline V lookup: CDR1 LNHDA, CDR2 SQIVND (reference sequence). Deletions cut 6 bases from V and 0 bases from J, with 11 bases between. DNA of the CDR3: TGTGCCAGTAGGGAACCAGGGGCAACTAATGAAAAACTGTTTTTT. Translating gives CASREPGATNEKLFF.

The chain has TRBV27 and TRBJ2-7, with 9 bases matching TRBD1. CDR3 length equals 17 residues. CDR1 MNHEY and CDR2 SMNVEV come from the germline V gene (reference sequence). The trim removed 5 bases at V and 5 bases at J, leaving 16 bases unmatched. In nucleotides, the CDR3 is TGTGCCAGCAGTCCACAGGGGGCCTCGGTCTTTGGGGACGAGCAGTACTTC. Amino acid sequence: CASSPQGASVFGDEQYF.

The chain employs TRBV7-2 and TRBJ1-1; 9 bases are shared with TRBD1. The V and J ends lost 3 bases and 1 base, in that order; junction bases with no gene match: 3. The V gene's germline CDR1 is SGHTA and CDR2 FQGNSA. This CDR3 spans 15 amino acids. For the CDR3, the DNA is TGTGCCAGCAGCTTCACAGGGGGCTGGAACACTGAAGCTTTCTTT. As protein: CASSFTGGWNTEAFF.

The gene calls are TRBV6-5 and TRBJ2-7, with D possibly being TRBD1 (6 bases). The CDR3 contains 15 residues. Trimming took off 7 bases at V and 6 bases at J, with 22 bases between the two ends. CDR1 and CDR2 (germline): MNHEY, SVGAGI. CDR3 protein: CASTQNRAALAEQYF. CDR3 DNA: TGTGCCAGCACCCAAAACAGGGCGGCGTTGGCCGAGCAGTACTTC.